This entry describes one T cell receptor (beta chain). The antigen is unknown. CDR3 size: 13 residues. V shed 3 bases and J shed 2 bases, with 7 bases lying between them. The germline V gene encodes CDR1 LNHDA and CDR2 SQIVND (reference sequence). The source of the sample is a study of T cell responses to AZD1222 COVID-19 vaccine. TCRdb keeps only in-frame clones here, not all; method: immunoSEQ multiplex PCR. Counted here are around 90,000 clones, around 91% occurring once; the ten biggest clones make up roughly 5%. General observations from the study: Among those given AZD1222, only five to seven were seropositive at baseline. Targeting of unmutated variant regions was reportedly seen in nearly half of spike-specific TCRs. There were vaccine-associated CD4 TCRs across spike, dominant at 160-218 and 743-854. Donors, mostly white British, included more females; clonal diversity was possibly underestimated.

This chain links TRBV19 with TRBJ2-5; no clear D gene. The input for sequencing was peripheral blood, taken on day 0 of MenACWY control vaccination. The sequence came from an adult in good health. CDR3 bases: TGTGCCAGTAGTATGCAGGTTCAAGAGACCCAGTACTTC. Amino acids: CASSMQVQETQYF.